This TCR beta chain derives from a study of blood T cell repertoires in COVID-19. Study-wide context: Collection of acute and convalescent COVID-19 samples took place in the United States, Italy and Spain.

Trimming shortened V by 3 bases and J by 7 bases, and 12 bases separated the two germline ends. The V gene's germline CDR1 is LNHDA and CDR2 SQIVND (reference sequence). The CDR3 has 13 amino acids. In the study's own analysis: Reference gene primer amplification gave nucleated cell count estimates. TCRdb's copy holds only in-frame clones and misses some; the assay was immunoSEQ multiplex PCR. That table furnishes V, J and clone size, whereas the DNA furnished D and trimming. Here the sample spans approximately 150,000 clones, around 90% being singletons. The chain links TRBV19 to TRBJ1-2; TRBD1 is a possible D gene (5 bases). Sequenced sample: peripheral blood. The sequence came from an older man with acute or convalescent COVID-19. DNA of the CDR3: TGTGCCAGTAGTATGAAGGGGTTCGGTGGCTACACCTTC. Its translation: CASSMKGFGGYTF.